The 20 T cell receptor beta chains presented below share a single source sample, sequenced in a study of shared clonotypes between healthy human individuals (dated by TCRdb to 2020 to 2022). Library prep was done by the immunoSEQ multiplex PCR assay. Sourced from immuneACCESS, this table was stored by TCRdb with only in-frame sequences that have V and J called. A share of the clones is absent; for the studies checked, an unresolved V gene accounts for under half, and the remainder has no known explanation. In all, the sample holds approximately 2.5 million clones, and over 85% of those were seen once. The ten largest account for roughly 0.36% of the sample. Sequencing was carried out using naive CD4+ T cells from PBMCs. The intended sense of this specimen's cell subset or site label: CD45RA+ positively selected. These receptors were obtained from a man between 18 and 29 years old in good health. Some clones in this sample may be carry-over from other donors' samples.

A single count supports this clone. In the same sample, other DNA sequences code for this CDR3. This chain uses TRBV7-3 with TRBJ1-1; a possible D gene is TRBD1 (6 bases). Germline V gene data show CDR1 as SGHTA and CDR2 as FQGTGA. The length of the CDR3 is 14 residues. Trimming removed 3 bases at V and 1 base at J, with 9 bases between. CDR3 in amino acids: CASSLGGRNTEAFF. CDR3 DNA sequence: TGTGCCAGCAGCTTGGGGGGGCGGAACACTGAAGCTTTCTTT.

The rearrangement joins TRBV5-1 to TRBJ2-1, with TRBD2 as a possible D gene (6 bases). This CDR3 has 15 amino acids. Trimming took off 4 bases at V and 2 bases at J, with 13 bases between the two ends. Germline V gene sequence: CDR1 SGHRS, CDR2 YFSETQ. The CDR3 sequence: CASSPLAPAYNEQFF. The CDR3 DNA follows: TGCGCCAGCAGCCCTCTAGCGCCAGCCTACAATGAGCAGTTCTTC.

This sequence joins TRBV6-6 and TRBJ1-2; D perhaps matches TRBD1 (6 bases). With 7 bases removed from V and 8 bases from J, the gap between germline ends came to 17 bases. Germline assignment: CDR1 MNHNY and CDR2 SVGAGI (reference sequence). CDR3 size: 13 residues. This chain's CDR3 is CASNPSGAAGYTF. The CDR3 bases are TGTGCCAGCAATCCCTCGGGGGCGGCCGGCTACACCTTC.

On this clone: At the DNA level, this CDR3 is encoded by other sequences in the same sample as well. The chain employs TRBV9 and TRBJ2-7; the D gene could be TRBD1 or TRBD2 (5 bases each). Germline CDR1 SGDLS, CDR2 YYNGEE. V was cut by 7 bases and J by 6 bases, with 14 bases left in between. The CDR3 has 12 amino acids. CDR3 amino acids: CASSGALGEQYF. As DNA, the CDR3 is TGTGCCAGCTCCGGGGCCCTGGGCGAGCAGTACTTC.

The CDR3: CASRVGGHNSPLHF. In DNA form, the CDR3 reads TGTGCCAGCAGGGTGGGGGGTCATAATTCACCCCTCCACTTT. The V call is TRBV2, the J call TRBJ1-6; a possible D gene is TRBD1 (5 bases). The V gene lost 6 bases and the J gene lost 5 bases, with 11 bases spanning the gap. CDR1 is SNHLY and CDR2 is FYNNEI in the germline V gene. The CDR3 contains 14 residues.

J is TRBJ2-1 and V is TRBV19; either TRBD1 or TRBD2 may fit D (5 bases each). The V gene's germline CDR1 is LNHDA and CDR2 SQIVND (reference sequence). CDR3 length: 15 amino acids. The germline V and J ends were trimmed by 3 bases and 2 bases, with 11 bases remaining between them. The CDR3, as DNA: TGTGCCAGTAGTATGGGAGACAGCCCCTACAATGAGCAGTTCTTC. Its protein product is CASSMGDSPYNEQFF.

The J gene is TRBJ1-4, the V gene TRBV11-2, with 7 nucleotides matching TRBD1. CDR3 length: 15 amino acids. The junction had 8 bases not matched to a gene; V was cut back by 6 bases and J by 4 bases. Germline CDR1 SGHAT, CDR2 FQNNGV. The CDR3 sequence: CASSPGQAINEKLFF. As DNA, the CDR3 is TGTGCCAGCAGTCCAGGACAGGCGATTAATGAAAAACTGTTTTTT.

The chain joins TRBV11-2 to TRBJ2-3; D is uncertain. The V end was cut by 4 bases, the J end by 0 bases, with 14 bases between. In germline, CDR1 is SGHAT, CDR2 FQNNGV. The length of the CDR3 is 16 residues. This chain's CDR3 is CASSSIDTPSTDTQYF. The CDR3 DNA is TGTGCCAGCAGCTCCATAGACACACCTAGCACAGATACGCAGTATTTT.

The rearrangement links TRBV20-1 to TRBJ2-3; no clear D. This CDR3 is built from 10 residues. CDR1 and CDR2 from the germline V gene are DFQATT and SNEGSKA (reference sequence). This chain's CDR3 is CRASTDTQYF. As DNA, the CDR3 is TGCAGAGCCAGCACAGATACGCAGTATTTT.

The V gene is TRBV5-1, the J gene TRBJ2-2; 14 positions agree with TRBD2. This CDR3 comprises 18 residues. CDR1 and CDR2 from the germline V gene are SGHRS and YFSETQ. The V gene end was trimmed by 5 bases and the J gene end by 4 bases; junction bases not matched to a gene: 10. CDR3 amino acids: CASSPQTSGRAGTGELFF. CDR3 coding DNA: TGCGCCAGCAGTCCCCAGACTAGCGGGAGGGCCGGCACCGGGGAGCTGTTTTTT.

This rearrangement joins TRBV5-5 to TRBJ1-4; no clear D gene. Trimming took 2 bases from V and 4 from J, leaving 9 bases between them. Germline V lookup: CDR1 SGHKS, CDR2 YYEKEE (reference sequence). The CDR3 runs 14 residues. The CDR3 loop is CASSFLTDNEKLFF. CDR3 bases: TGTGCCAGCAGCTTCCTAACAGATAATGAAAAACTGTTTTTT.

J is TRBJ1-2 and V is TRBV5-5; unclear D gene. The CDR3 runs to 14 residues. The germline CDR1 and CDR2 sequences are SGHKS and YYEKEE (reference sequence). The V and J ends lost 4 bases and 4 bases respectively, with 14 bases between them. The CDR3 bases are TGTGCCAGCAGCCCTTCGGGGAATTCCTATGGCTACACCTTC. Amino acids: CASSPSGNSYGYTF.

The V gene is TRBV28, the J gene TRBJ1-1, with D possibly being TRBD1 (6 bases). Germline CDR1 reads MDHEN; CDR2 reads SYDVKM. The CDR3 consists of 15 residues. V was cut by 7 bases and J by 1 base, with 16 bases left in between. DNA of the CDR3: TGTGCCAGCACCAACCTGGGGGGCCCGAACACTGAAGCTTTCTTT. Its translation is CASTNLGGPNTEAFF.

The V gene is TRBV7-8, the J gene TRBJ1-2, with D possibly being TRBD1 (6 bases). Trimming pared 5 bases from V and 9 bases from J, leaving 16 bases between. CDR1 is SGHVS, CDR2 FQNEAQ, per germline. The CDR3 has 13 residues. Written as DNA, the CDR3 is TGTGCCAGCAGCGCATCGGGGGCTATGCGCTACACCTTC. Protein product: CASSASGAMRYTF.

V is TRBV7-3 and J is TRBJ2-1, with 9 bases matching TRBD2. There are 15 residues in the CDR3. The V segment lost 5 bases and the J segment 6 bases; nucleotides outside the gene matches: 8. Per germline, CDR1 SGHTA and CDR2 FQGTGA. The CDR3 nucleotides are TGTGCCAGCAGCCAGGGACTAGCTGAAGGCAATGAGCAGTTCTTC. Translation gives CASSQGLAEGNEQFF.

CDR3 sequence: CASRAGGIDTQYF. In nucleotides, the CDR3 is TGTGCCAGCAGAGCCGGGGGGATTGATACGCAGTATTTT. V and J are TRBV28 and TRBJ2-3; TRBD2 matches 7 bases. The germline V gene encodes CDR1 MDHEN and CDR2 SYDVKM. The CDR3 has 13 amino acids. V lost 6 bases and J lost 6; bases outside the gene matches: 6.

The chain links TRBV4-2 to TRBJ2-3, with 8 bases aligning to TRBD1. The CDR3 totals 16 residues. Germline CDR1 LGHNA, CDR2 YNFKEQ. Trimming at V came to 1 base and at J to 2 bases, leaving 5 bases not matched to a gene. The CDR3 bases are TGTGCCAGCAGCCAAGCAGGGGGCCCCCTCACAGATACGCAGTATTTT. Residues: CASSQAGGPLTDTQYF.

This sequence joins TRBV7-2 and TRBJ2-5, with 10 positions matching TRBD1. CDR3 length: 15 amino acids. V trimming: 5 bases; J trimming: 5 bases; junction bases outside the gene matches: 8. CDR1 and CDR2 from the germline V gene are SGHTA and FQGNSA. CDR3 in DNA: TGTGCCAGCAGCGCAACCGGGACAGGGGTGGAGACCCAGTACTTC. Protein: CASSATGTGVETQYF.

This sequence joins TRBV6-5 and TRBJ2-7, with 9 bases that match TRBD1. Germline-derived CDR1 and CDR2 are MNHEY and SVGAGI. V dropped 10 bases and J dropped 5; count of bases not matched to a gene: 6. The CDR3 sequence is 12 residues long. CDR3 sequence reads: CATRTGEDEQYF. DNA of the CDR3: TGTGCCACGAGGACAGGGGAGGACGAGCAGTACTTC.

The rearrangement links TRBV6-6 to TRBJ1-5, with D unclear. V lost 7 bases, J lost 1 base, and 8 bases lay in between. Germline V CDR1 and CDR2: MNHNY, SVGAGI (reference sequence). The CDR3 has 13 residues. CDR3 in DNA: TGTGCCAGCACCAAGGACAGCAATCAGCCCCAGCATTTT. Protein product: CASTKDSNQPQHF.